Listed below are T cell receptor beta chains from one sample, sequenced in a study of cytomegalovirus exposure and HLA in healthy donors. Assay used: immunoSEQ multiplex PCR; TCRdb lists only in-frame clones, some missing. Found here are roughly 100,000 clones, around three quarters of them singletons; the top ten hold 5.2%. Source material: PBMCs. The receptors here all came from a female donor in good health and CMV-seropositive. CDR3s include the opening cysteine and the closing phenylalanine or tryptophan. D genes are given only for firm matches. The size entry is marked missing in some rows and otherwise reads once, few, many or a size class.

d_gene | abundance | v_gene | CDR3aa
TRBD1 | - | TRBV27 | CASSFQGGPTNEKLFF
- | - | TRBV11-3 | CASSLSLNYQTDTQYF
TRBD1 | few | TRBV18 | CASSPVRGHQSGNTIYF
- | - | TRBV7-2 | CASSPRDGRSTDTQYF
- | - | TRBV7-8 | CASSLGPEGDIQYF
TRBD2 | - | TRBV9 | CASSYLQGASGSTTDTQYF
TRBD1 | - | TRBV7-9 | CASSPGGGGEKLFF
TRBD1 | - | TRBV4-1 | CASSIPGTGKYGYTF
- | - | TRBV19 | CASNQIPQRGADGYTF
- | - | TRBV7-9 | CASSLDLGQPQHF
- | once | TRBV30 | CAWSVLFQYNEQFF
- | - | TRBV11-2 | CASSLGWQGLAETQYF
TRBD1 | few | TRBV19 | CASTGQVAGQPQHF
TRBD1 | - | TRBV5-4 | CASSLDLPRQGNSPLHF
TRBD2 | - | TRBV6-5 | CASSYRRLGGDEQFF
TRBD1 | - | TRBV10-3 | CAICGDSSNEQFF
TRBD2 | - | TRBV2 | CATHGLAVETQYF
TRBD1 | - | TRBV6-1 | CASSVRDSPYNEQFF
- | - | TRBV1 | CTSSQGQGAADTQYF
- | - | TRBV7-3 | CASSNSRGRGETQYF